The TCR beta chain described here comes from a study of blood T cells in healthy people across ages (dated by TCRdb to about 2015). About the full investigation: In model experiments, template switching captured roughly one uniquely barcoded TCR beta cDNA molecule for every two T cells. Two additional independent replicas of 1 million unique cDNA reads from the same blood draw were analyzed for two donors (one aged 18 to 30 and one aged 80 or older). The donors were divided into four age groups: young (average approximately 16 years), middle-aged (about 41), aged (about 56) and long-lived (more than 75). Using deep sequencing normalized with unique cDNA molecular identifiers, the study measured how TCR beta repertoire diversity changes with age. To avoid experimental bias, donors of different ages were randomly spread across the sequencing lanes. Beyond this particular receptor, the publication reports: There was a strong correlation between observed TCR beta diversity and the percentage of naive T cells measured by flow cytometry. Estimates of total diversity based on one million sequenced T cells were regarded as lower bounds and as underestimates. The long-lived group showed more naive CD4+ T cells, fewer expanded clones and increased TCR diversity than the aged group, suggesting age selection. As age increased, observed TCR beta diversity per million T cells dropped in a roughly linear way, and a significant reduction was already evident by age 40. Because the CMV infection status of the donors was unknown, age-related changes in expanded clonotypes may potentially have been confounded. Because profiling used bulk unsorted PBMCs, naive and antigen-experienced compartments could not be compared conclusively.

The library was generated by 5' RACE. Reads for this sample came from an Illumina HiSeq 2500. The second PCR ran for roughly 7 to 12 cycles and used a J-beta primer mix along with a sample-barcoded 5' primer. Each TCR beta cDNA molecule received a unique molecular identifier from a template-switch 5' adaptor carrying 12 random nucleotides. Each sample yielded at least 3 million CDR3-containing paired-end reads. First-strand cDNA was synthesized from all RNA with the Mint cDNA synthesis kit, primed by a TRBC-specific oligonucleotide. Following uracil-DNA glycosylase treatment, a first 18-cycle PCR with universal primers M1SS and BC2_uni_R was performed on all cDNA. As for how the authors treated the data: For normalization, 1 million high-quality reads, each with a distinct molecular identifier, were randomly selected from each sample. Reads sharing molecular identifiers were discarded rather than binned into consensus sequences. MiTCR, with a Q25 quality threshold and the strictest error-elimination algorithm, was used for CDR3 identification, clonotype clustering and error correction. A nonparametric unseen species model with Euler transformation was used to estimate lower-bound total TCR beta diversity. The public reads were run again by TCRdb, first through fastp at Q25 and then through MiXCR, and only productive beta chains were kept. Rows merge per CDR3 protein into single entries with the most common DNA and genes. The V and J calls were determined by TCRdb, not by the authors. Present in this sample are approximately 940,000 distinct CDR3 sequences, 45% to 50% of which were seen just once. Together, the top ten hold roughly 12% of the sample.

To note about this clonotype: The antigen this receptor binds is unknown. Base qualities are not at hand, and no much larger clone is one base apart.

From the cysteine through the phenylalanine, the CDR3 covers 16 amino acids. The entry retains the CDR3 DNA only, 48 bases that are in frame from base 1. The germline V gene supplies CDR1 SGHRS and CDR2 YFSETQ. V is shortened by 0 bases, J by 3 bases, and the region joining them spans 14 bases. Systemically healthy Caucasian individuals from Russia, some 38 in total and aged roughly 6 to 100 years, were included as donors. Each donor gave ten milliliters of peripheral blood, drawn into EDTA-treated Vacutainer tubes. PBMCs were isolated by Ficoll-Paque density-gradient centrifugation, with at least 7 million obtained per sample. Total RNA was extracted from PBMCs with Trizol reagent, with at least 6 micrograms obtained per sample. Naive CD45RAhigh/CD27high T cell percentages were measured by flow cytometry on a PBMC aliquot from every donor.

The sequenced sample consisted of blood. This chain joins TRBV5-1 to TRBJ2-3; the D gene is perhaps TRBD2, on 5 matching bases. The clonotype was recovered from a man aged 30-40 years in good health. This receptor carries the CDR3 CASSLEERLGTDTQYF. The DNA sequence reads TGCGCCAGCAGCTTGGAGGAGCGGTTGGGAACAGATACGCAGTATTTT.